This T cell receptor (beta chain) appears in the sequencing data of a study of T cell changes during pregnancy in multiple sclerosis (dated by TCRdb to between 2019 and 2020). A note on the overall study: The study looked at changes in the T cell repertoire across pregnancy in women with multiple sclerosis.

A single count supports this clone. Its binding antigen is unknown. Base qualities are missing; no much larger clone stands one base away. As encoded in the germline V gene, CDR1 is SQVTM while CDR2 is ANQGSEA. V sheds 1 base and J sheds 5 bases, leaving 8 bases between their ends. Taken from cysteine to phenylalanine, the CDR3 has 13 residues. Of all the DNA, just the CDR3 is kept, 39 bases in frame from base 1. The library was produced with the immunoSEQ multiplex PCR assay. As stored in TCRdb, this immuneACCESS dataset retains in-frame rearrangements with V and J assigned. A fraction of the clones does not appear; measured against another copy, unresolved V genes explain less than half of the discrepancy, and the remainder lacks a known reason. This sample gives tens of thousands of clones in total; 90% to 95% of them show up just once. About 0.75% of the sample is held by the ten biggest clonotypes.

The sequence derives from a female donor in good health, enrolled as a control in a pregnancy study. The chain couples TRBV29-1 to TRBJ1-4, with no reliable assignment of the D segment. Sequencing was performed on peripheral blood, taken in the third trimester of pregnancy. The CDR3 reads CSVEGAVNEKLFF. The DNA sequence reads TGCAGCGTTGAAGGGGCAGTGAATGAAAAACTGTTTTTT.